Sequencing of this TCR beta chain was carried out in a study of T-cell memory formation after mild COVID-19 (dated by TCRdb to 2020 to 2022). Regarding the study in general: TCR sequence clusters from the two donors were largely donor specific. The cohort was made up of two young adult volunteers, one female and one male, who were previously healthy. In a couple of donors, T-cell clones that expanded and contracted after mild COVID-19 were followed by sequencing TCRalpha and TCRbeta repertoires longitudinally. Overall study results and their limits: Contracting CD4+ clones appeared mostly in the CM and EM memory subsets, whereas CD8+ clones were enriched in EMRA. The detection of some responding clones in pre-infection memory suggests that pre-existing cross-reactive memory T cells joined the SARS-CoV-2 response. From day 15 to 85, contracting clones showed balanced CD4/CD8 phenotypes, whereas a second wave of clones that expanded from day 15 to 37 leaned towards CD4+. The second-wave clones that peaked on day 37 were not confirmed to be SARS-CoV-2 specific. Only a couple of mild cases were covered by the study, and larger cohorts that include severe cases with pre-infection samples were considered necessary.

Ficoll-Paque density gradient centrifugation was the method used to isolate PBMCs. This clonotype has just one count. What antigen it recognizes has not been identified. It may be a read error: a sequence one base away is much more abundant. The CDR3, from cysteine to phenylalanine, totals 11 residues. Only the CDR3 portion is preserved as DNA: 33 bases, with reading frame beginning at the first base. Trimming costs V 7 bases and J 12 bases, and their ends lie 16 bases apart. Sequencer: Illumina NovaSeq 6000. Using 5'RACE with constant-segment primers, TCRalpha and TCRbeta cDNA libraries were constructed, with sample barcodes and unique molecular identifiers added in the process. RNA was extracted from every sample with Trizol reagent. Amplification of the libraries took two PCR steps, and the second step added a second sample barcode plus Illumina TruSeq adapters. The libraries were sequenced on an Illumina NovaSeq using 2 x 150 bp paired-end reads. As for how the authors treated the data: Reads were demultiplexed and collapsed into UMI-guided consensus sequences with migec v1.2.7. Using mixcr v2.1.11, the UMI consensuses were aligned to TRA and TRB V and J templates and assembled into clonotypes. Clonotypes were classified as expanded or contracted when called significant by both edgeR and NoisET, with noise models trained on biological replicates. For edgeR calls, the cutoffs were a false discovery rate-adjusted p below 0.01 and a log2 fold-change threshold of 1. As an exploratory analysis of dynamics, max-normalized trajectories of the 1000 most abundant clonotypes were examined by PCA with hierarchical clustering. The CD4 or CD8 phenotype of responding clones was assigned using the separately sequenced CD4+ and CD8+ repertoires. TCRdb reprocessed the public reads (quality trimming at Q25 with fastp, clone calling with MiXCR) and kept in-frame beta chains. Under each unique CDR3 protein, matching rows form one entry showing the most common genes and DNA. The V and J calls were determined by TCRdb, not by the authors. The sample profile shows about 210,000 distinct CDR3 sequences; around 26% of them were found once. Of the sample, 10% to 12% is held by the ten largest clones.

The receptor chain draws on TRBV12-3 or TRBV12-4 and TRBJ2-7, and possibly TRBD2, on 6 matching bases. The sample comprised PBMCs or a T cell subset sorted from them (not recorded which). The receptor's source is an adult woman who had mild COVID-19 (a few samples of this study predate the infection). The sample titles of this study are shuffled in the database, so cell type and time point are left out; the donor was told from shared clones. The encoded CDR3 is CASTMKGTRYF. The sequenced DNA: TGTGCCAGCACCATGAAGGGGACTCGGTACTTC.